The 23 T cell receptor beta chains listed next were all sequenced from one sample in a study of Ad26.COV2.S vaccination and SARS-CoV-2 variants. Treatment meaning: roughly 18 received Ad26.COV2.S at low or high dose, single or two shots; 5 received placebo; per-sample allocation not given. Specimens were obtained on day 63 following the first vaccine or placebo injection. Produced via immunoSEQ multiplex PCR; TCRdb's table is partial and in-frame only. The table includes 300,000 to 400,000 clones, about 86% detected once. This specimen was peripheral blood, taken in a trial of Ad26.COV2.S vaccine versus placebo. The receptor set was obtained from a person between 18 and 59 years old who received the Ad26.COV2.S COVID-19 vaccine or a placebo.

The CDR3 DNA reads as TGTGCCTGGTCCCTTTGGGGGGATACGCAGTATTTT. This sequence encodes CAWSLWGDTQYF. The V call is TRBV30, the J call TRBJ2-3; either TRBD1 or TRBD2 may supply D (5 bases each). There are 12 residues in the CDR3. CDR1 and CDR2 (germline): GTSNPN, SVGIG (reference sequence). V lost 5 bases and J lost 6, with 12 bases in between.

This chain joins TRBV5-1 and TRBJ1-3, with D hard to call. The germline V gene has CDR1 SGHRS and CDR2 YFSETQ. This CDR3 is built from 15 residues. V was clipped by 4 bases and J by 3 bases, with 14 bases between them. The CDR3 DNA is TGCGCCAGCAGCCTCGACAACGCGATTGGAAACACCATATATTTT. Translated: CASSLDNAIGNTIYF.

The rearrangement uses TRBV19 and TRBJ2-1; D unresolved. Germline CDR1 is LNHDA and CDR2 is SQIVND (reference sequence). V was cut by 6 bases and J by 0 bases, with 9 bases left in between. The CDR3 covers 14 residues. In DNA, the CDR3 is TGTGCCAGTAGCACCAGAGGCTCCTACAATGAGCAGTTCTTC. It translates to CASSTRGSYNEQFF.

This chain joins TRBV5-4 and TRBJ1-2; TRBD1 is a possible D gene (5 bases). From germline, CDR1 is SGHNT and CDR2 YYREEE (reference sequence). This CDR3 is 13 amino acids long. Trimming took off 1 base at V and 7 bases at J, with 11 bases between the two ends. The CDR3 sequence: CASSLSRVGGYTF. In nucleotides, the CDR3 is TGTGCCAGCAGCTTGTCCAGGGTGGGTGGCTACACCTTC.

The V gene is TRBV24-1, the J gene TRBJ2-2, with D possibly matching TRBD1 (7 bases). The V end lost 3 bases, the J end lost 7 bases, and 11 bases lay between the germline ends. CDR1 and CDR2 (germline): KGHDR, SFDVKD. CDR3 length: 14 residues. The CDR3 loop is CATSDPGGSGELFF. DNA of the CDR3: TGTGCCACCAGTGATCCAGGGGGGAGCGGGGAGCTGTTTTTT.

As to this clone: Germline is not matched at one junction end, which may reflect a read error. V and J are TRBV3-1 (or the pseudogene TRBV3-2) and TRBJ2-7; possibly TRBD1 or TRBD2 for D (5 bases each). This CDR3 is built from 15 residues. Germline V lookup: CDR1 LGHDT, CDR2 YNNKEL (reference sequence). The DNA for the CDR3 is TGTGCCAGCAGCCAAGTCGGGGCAGGATCCTACGATCAGTACTTC. This encodes CASSQVGAGSYDQYF.

This clone showed up just once. Other nucleotide sequences in the sample specify the same CDR3. This sequence joins TRBV7-2 and TRBJ1-6; D not resolved. Between the trimmed V and J ends, which lost 5 bases and 0 bases, there was a span of 5 bases. This CDR3 region has 14 residues. Germline CDR1 and CDR2: SGHTA and FQGNSA. CDR3 bases: TGTGCCAGCAGCCTGATCTCCTATAATTCACCCCTCCACTTT. Protein: CASSLISYNSPLHF.

This rearrangement joins TRBV12-3 or TRBV12-4 to TRBJ2-5; D is ambiguous. The CDR3 is made up of 10 amino acids. Trimming cost V 8 bases and J 5 bases, with 6 bases left between them. The CDR3 sequence is CASAQETQYF. The CDR3 nucleotides are TGTGCCAGCGCACAGGAGACCCAGTACTTC.

The chain combines TRBV7-2 with TRBJ1-1; D ambiguous. CDR1 SGHTA and CDR2 FQGNSA come from the germline V gene. Trimming took off 5 bases at V and 5 bases at J, with 9 bases between the two ends. The CDR3 loop spans 12 amino acids. The CDR3 loop is CASSRVRTEAFF. In DNA, the CDR3 is TGTGCCAGCAGCCGGGTACGGACTGAAGCTTTCTTT.

The chain uses TRBV7-8 and TRBJ1-1; a weak D match, TRBD1 (5 bases). Germline assignment: CDR1 SGHVS and CDR2 FQNEAQ. This CDR3 is 13 amino acids long. Trimming pared 4 bases from V and 6 bases from J, leaving 12 bases between. In DNA, the CDR3 is TGTGCCAGCAGCTCCCCCGCGGGGGCTGAAGCTTTCTTT. It codes for CASSSPAGAEAFF.

The rearrangement links TRBV5-6 to TRBJ2-2; TRBD1 matches at 9 bases. This CDR3 spans 15 amino acids. Germline V gene data show CDR1 as SGHDT and CDR2 as YYEEEE. V lost 4 bases to trimming and J lost 7 bases; unmatched junction nucleotides: 8. The CDR3 loop is CASSAGTGSFGELFF. The CDR3 bases are TGTGCCAGCAGCGCCGGGACAGGGTCTTTCGGGGAGCTGTTTTTT.

V is TRBV5-1 and J is TRBJ2-5; D is uncertain. The CDR3 is made up of 15 amino acids. The V and J ends lost 0 bases and 2 bases respectively, with 11 bases between them. Germline loops: CDR1 SGHRS, CDR2 YFSETQ. For the CDR3, the DNA is TGCGCCAGCAGCTTGGTTCTAAGCCTTCAAGAGACCCAGTACTTC. This sequence encodes CASSLVLSLQETQYF. The full variable domain, its missing parts supplied by reference TRBV5-1 and TRBJ2-5, is KAGVTQTPRYLIKTRGQQVTLSCSPISGHRSVSWYQQTPGQGLQFLFEYFSETQRNKGNFPGRFSGRQFSNSRSEMNVSTLELGDSALYLCASSLVLSLQETQYFGPGTRLLVL.

The V and J genes are TRBV5-8 and TRBJ2-3; D is unresolved. The CDR3 covers 13 residues. Germline values: CDR1 SGHTS, CDR2 YDEGEE. V was clipped by 4 bases and J by 4 bases, with 10 bases between them. The CDR3, as DNA: TGTGCCAGCAGCGGCCTAGGCGCAGATACGCAGTATTTT. It encodes CASSGLGADTQYF.

Only one count was recorded for this clone. The chain is built from TRBV4-1 and TRBJ2-2; 7 nucleotides agree with TRBD1. V was pared by 4 bases and J by 1 base, with 3 bases of the junction left unmatched. CDR1 is MGHRA and CDR2 is YSYEKL in the germline V gene. The CDR3 loop spans 15 amino acids. The CDR3 DNA reads TGCGCCAGCAGCCGTCGACAGGGGAACACCGGGGAGCTGTTTTTT. This sequence encodes CASSRRQGNTGELFF.

The V and J genes are TRBV7-8 and TRBJ2-7; 7 positions agree with TRBD1. This CDR3 comprises 15 residues. Germline V lookup: CDR1 SGHVS, CDR2 FQNEAQ. V shed 2 bases and J 4 bases; nucleotides not matched to a gene: 8. As DNA, the CDR3 is TGTGCCAGCAGCTTATCGACAGGGTCCCCGTACGAGCAGTACTTC. This translates into CASSLSTGSPYEQYF.

The CDR3 DNA is TGTGCCAGCAACCCACCCGGGACAGGGGGCGTTGAGCAGTTCTTC. Its protein product is CASNPPGTGGVEQFF. The V and J genes are TRBV7-9 and TRBJ2-1; 12 bases are shared with TRBD1. The V and J ends lost 7 bases and 9 bases, in that order; junction bases with no gene match: 10. This CDR3 is 15 amino acids long. From germline, CDR1 is SEHNR and CDR2 FQNEAQ (reference sequence).

This clone came up a few times. Different DNA sequences within this sample yield the same CDR3. The chain recombines TRBV6-2 or TRBV6-3 with TRBJ1-1, with D unclear. With 1 base removed from V and 2 bases from J, the gap between germline ends came to 5 bases. The germline V gene encodes CDR1 MNHEY and CDR2 SVGEGT. CDR3 length: 13 residues. The CDR3 coding sequence is TGTGCCAGCAGTTACTTCAGAAACACTGAAGCTTTCTTT. Its protein is CASSYFRNTEAFF.

The V and J genes are TRBV30 and TRBJ1-1, with D hard to call. V lost 2 bases and J lost 3, with 10 bases in between. Germline V CDR1 and CDR2: GTSNPN, SVGIG (reference sequence). CDR3 size: 13 residues. Here the CDR3 reads CAWSLQYYTEAFF. The CDR3 region has the DNA TGTGCCTGGAGTCTGCAGTACTACACTGAAGCTTTCTTT. The full variable domain, rest sourced from reference TRBV30 and TRBJ1-1, is SQTIHQWPATLVQPVGSPLSLECTVEGTSNPNLYWYRQAAGRGLQLLFYSVGIGQISSEVPQNLSASRPQDRQFILSSKKLLLSDSGFYLCAWSLQYYTEAFFGQGTRLTVV.

This chain connects TRBV7-8 to TRBJ2-2; D may be TRBD1 or TRBD2 (5 bases each). Germline assignment: CDR1 SGHVS and CDR2 FQNEAQ. This CDR3 comprises 17 residues. Trimming shortened V by 8 bases and J by 0 bases, and 19 bases separated the two germline ends. The CDR3, as DNA: TGTGCCAGCGGGGGTCGGGACCGGCTCCCGAACACCGGGGAGCTGTTTTTT. This sequence encodes CASGGRDRLPNTGELFF.

There are a few counts of this clone. The CDR3 region has the DNA TGTGCCAGCAGCCATTCCGGGACTAGCTCAGATACGCAGTATTTT. This codes for CASSHSGTSSDTQYF. The V call is TRBV5-4, the J call TRBJ2-3, with 9 bases matching TRBD2. The CDR3 loop spans 15 amino acids. Germline V gene data show CDR1 as SGHNT and CDR2 as YYREEE (reference sequence). The V segment lost 4 bases and the J segment 4 bases; nucleotides outside the gene matches: 7.

CDR3 coding DNA: TGTGCCAGCAGTCCCCCGACAGGGGGCTTCGGGGAGCTGTTTTTT. Protein sequence: CASSPPTGGFGELFF. The chain combines TRBV6-2 or TRBV6-3 with TRBJ2-2; 10 bases are shared with TRBD1. Germline values: CDR1 MNHEY, CDR2 SVGEGT. The length of the CDR3 is 15 residues. V dropped 5 bases and J dropped 7; count of bases not matched to a gene: 7.

This clone has more than one count but fewer than ten. V gene TRBV15 combines with J gene TRBJ2-4; D might be TRBD1 or TRBD2, each matching 6 bases. In germline, CDR1 is LNHNV, CDR2 YYDKDF (reference sequence). This CDR3 spans 15 amino acids. V lost 8 bases and J 2 bases, leaving 16 bases between the germline ends. The CDR3 protein is CATGSGALTKNIQYF. The DNA for the CDR3 is TGTGCCACCGGGTCGGGGGCGCTGACCAAAAACATTCAGTACTTC.

This sequence joins TRBV5-8 and TRBJ1-5, with D perhaps matching TRBD1 (5 bases). The V gene's germline CDR1 is SGHTS and CDR2 YDEGEE. V lost 7 bases and J lost 0, with 14 bases in between. The CDR3 covers 15 residues. This CDR3 is CASESGTASNQPQHF. The DNA for the CDR3 is TGTGCCAGCGAGAGCGGGACGGCTAGCAATCAGCCCCAGCATTTT.